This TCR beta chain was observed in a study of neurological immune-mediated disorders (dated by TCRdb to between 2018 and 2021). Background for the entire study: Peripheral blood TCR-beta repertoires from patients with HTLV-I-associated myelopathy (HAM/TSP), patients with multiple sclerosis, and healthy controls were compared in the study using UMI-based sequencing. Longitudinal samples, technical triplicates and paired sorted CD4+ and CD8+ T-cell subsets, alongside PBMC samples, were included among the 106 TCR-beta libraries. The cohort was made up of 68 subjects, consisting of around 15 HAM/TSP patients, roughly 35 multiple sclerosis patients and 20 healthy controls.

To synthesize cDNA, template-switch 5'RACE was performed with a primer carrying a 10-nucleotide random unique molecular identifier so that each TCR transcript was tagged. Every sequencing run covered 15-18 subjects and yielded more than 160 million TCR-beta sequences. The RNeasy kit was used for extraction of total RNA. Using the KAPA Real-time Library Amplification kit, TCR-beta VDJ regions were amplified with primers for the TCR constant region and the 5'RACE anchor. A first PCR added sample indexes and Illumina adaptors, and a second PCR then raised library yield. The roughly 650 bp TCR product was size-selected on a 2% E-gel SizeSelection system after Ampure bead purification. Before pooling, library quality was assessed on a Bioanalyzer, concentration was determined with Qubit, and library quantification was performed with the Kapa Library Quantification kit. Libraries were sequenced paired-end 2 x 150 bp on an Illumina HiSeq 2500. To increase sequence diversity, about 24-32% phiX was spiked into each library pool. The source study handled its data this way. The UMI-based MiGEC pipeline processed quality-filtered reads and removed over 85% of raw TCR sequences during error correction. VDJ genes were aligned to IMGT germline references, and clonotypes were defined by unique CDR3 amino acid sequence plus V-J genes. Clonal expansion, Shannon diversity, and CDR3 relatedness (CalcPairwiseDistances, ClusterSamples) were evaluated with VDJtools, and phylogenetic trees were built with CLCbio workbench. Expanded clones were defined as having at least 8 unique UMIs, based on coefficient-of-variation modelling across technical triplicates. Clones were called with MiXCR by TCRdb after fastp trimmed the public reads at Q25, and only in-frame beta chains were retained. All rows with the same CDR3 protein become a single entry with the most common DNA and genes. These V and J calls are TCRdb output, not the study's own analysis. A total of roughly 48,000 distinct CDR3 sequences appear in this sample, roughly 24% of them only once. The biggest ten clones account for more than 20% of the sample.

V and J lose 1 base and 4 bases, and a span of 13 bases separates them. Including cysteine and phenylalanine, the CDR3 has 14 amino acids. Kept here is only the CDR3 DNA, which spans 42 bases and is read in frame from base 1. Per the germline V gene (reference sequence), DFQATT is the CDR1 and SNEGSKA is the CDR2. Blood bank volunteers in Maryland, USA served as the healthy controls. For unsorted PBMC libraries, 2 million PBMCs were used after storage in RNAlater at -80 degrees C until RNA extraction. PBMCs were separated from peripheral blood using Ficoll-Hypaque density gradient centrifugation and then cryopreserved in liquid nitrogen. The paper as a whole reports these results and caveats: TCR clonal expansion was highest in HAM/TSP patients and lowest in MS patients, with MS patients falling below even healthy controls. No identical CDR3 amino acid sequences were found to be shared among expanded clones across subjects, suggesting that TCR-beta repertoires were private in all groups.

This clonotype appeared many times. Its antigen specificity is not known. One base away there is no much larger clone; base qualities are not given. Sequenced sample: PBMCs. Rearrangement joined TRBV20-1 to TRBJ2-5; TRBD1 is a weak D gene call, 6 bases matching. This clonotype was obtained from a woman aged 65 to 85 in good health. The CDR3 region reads CSARANRELETQYF. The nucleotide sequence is TGCAGTGCTAGAGCCAACAGGGAACTAGAGACCCAGTACTTC.